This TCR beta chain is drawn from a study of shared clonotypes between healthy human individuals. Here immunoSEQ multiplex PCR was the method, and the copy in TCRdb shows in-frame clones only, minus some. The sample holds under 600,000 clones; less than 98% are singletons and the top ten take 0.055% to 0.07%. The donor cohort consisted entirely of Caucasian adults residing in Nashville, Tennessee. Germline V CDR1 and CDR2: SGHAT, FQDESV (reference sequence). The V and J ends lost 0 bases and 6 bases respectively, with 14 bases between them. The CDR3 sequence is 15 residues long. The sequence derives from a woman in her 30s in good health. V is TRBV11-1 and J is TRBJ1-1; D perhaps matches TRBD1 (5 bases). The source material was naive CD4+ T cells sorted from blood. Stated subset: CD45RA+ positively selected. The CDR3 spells CASSLASPGISEAFF. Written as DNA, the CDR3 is TGTGCCAGCAGCTTAGCTTCTCCAGGGATTTCTGAAGCTTTCTTT.